These 7 T cell receptor beta chains share one sample of origin, sequenced in a study of blood T cell repertoires in COVID-19 (TCRdb year 2020). The protocol used for the library was the immunoSEQ multiplex PCR assay. TCRdb limited this immuneACCESS table to in-frame rearrangements with V and J called. A share of clones is missing; checked studies link under half to unresolved V genes, and the rest is unexplained. In this sample the table shows tens of thousands of clones, roughly 90% of which occur a single time. Clones ranked in the top ten supply around 2.9% of the sample. Sequenced input: peripheral blood. The receptors come from a man over 45 with COVID-19, enrolled during active disease.

This clone was seen a handful of times. The chain joins TRBV7-2 to TRBJ1-6; 7 positions match TRBD1. V lost 3 bases to trimming and J lost 7 bases; unmatched junction nucleotides: 6. The CDR3 runs 15 residues. Germline V gene sequence: CDR1 SGHTA, CDR2 FQGNSA. CDR3 sequence (DNA): TGTGCCAGCAGCTTCCGACAGGGACGGAATTCACCCCTCCACTTT. It is translated as CASSFRQGRNSPLHF.

This clone showed up just a few times. The chain is built from TRBV18 and TRBJ1-4; possible D gene TRBD1, 5 bases. Germline CDR1 reads KGHSH; CDR2 reads LQKENI. Trimming removed 5 bases from V and 6 bases from J, with 13 bases in between. This CDR3 region has 14 residues. DNA for the CDR3: TGTGCCAGCTCAGGGGCCTTTATAGATGAAAAACTGTTTTTT. Protein product: CASSGAFIDEKLFF.

This clone was found a few times. V and J are TRBV11-3 and TRBJ1-2; D is perhaps TRBD1 (5 bases). Looked up from germline, CDR1 is SGHNT and CDR2 is YENEEA. The length of the CDR3 is 17 residues. V lost 0 bases and J 3 bases, leaving 17 bases between the germline ends. CDR3 residues: CASSLEGMSGHHYGYTF. The CDR3, as DNA: TGTGCCAGCAGCTTAGAGGGAATGTCAGGGCACCACTATGGCTACACCTTC.

The chain combines TRBV14 with TRBJ1-6; D is possibly TRBD1 (6 bases). Germline V lookup: CDR1 SGHDN, CDR2 FVKESK. V was pared by 6 bases and J by 8 bases, with 14 bases between. The CDR3 has 14 amino acids. CDR3 residues: CASSPTGRDSPLHF. CDR3 nucleotides: TGTGCCAGCAGTCCCACAGGGAGGGATTCACCCCTCCACTTT.

This chain connects TRBV6-5 to TRBJ1-5, with D maybe TRBD1 (6 bases). With 6 bases removed from V and 3 bases from J, the gap between germline ends came to 12 bases. Germline-derived CDR1 and CDR2 are MNHEY and SVGAGI. The CDR3 has 14 residues. The CDR3: CASRDRGTNQPQHF. DNA of the CDR3: TGTGCCAGCAGGGACAGAGGGACCAATCAGCCCCAGCATTTT.

The rearrangement joins TRBV7-8 to TRBJ2-3, with 12 bases lining up with TRBD2. This CDR3 is 21 amino acids long. Trimming took 5 bases from V and 4 from J; bases not matched to a gene: 22. Germline V gene lookup returns CDR1 SGHVS and CDR2 FQNEAQ. The CDR3 region is CASSPLLSTSGGSWRPDTQYF. The DNA for the CDR3 is TGTGCCAGCAGCCCACTACTGTCGACTAGCGGGGGCTCATGGAGACCAGATACGCAGTATTTT. Full variable domain (outside the CDR3, taken from reference TRBV7-8 and TRBJ2-3): GAGVSQSPRYKVAKRGQDVALRCDPISGHVSLFWYQQALGQGPEFLTYFQNEAQLDKSGLPSDRFFAERPEGSVSTLKIQRTQQEDSAVYLCASSPLLSTSGGSWRPDTQYFGPGTRLTVL.

Only one count was recorded for this clone. The identical CDR3 is also encoded by other nucleotide sequences in the sample. The J gene is TRBJ2-2, the V gene TRBV24-1; D is perhaps TRBD2 (7 bases). V lost 3 bases, J lost 2 bases, and 12 bases lay in between. The CDR3 covers 16 residues. CDR1 and CDR2 (germline): KGHDR, SFDVKD. The CDR3 nucleotides read TGTGCCACCAGTGATCCCTCGGGGGGCAACACCGGGGAGCTGTTTTTT. Its protein product is CATSDPSGGNTGELFF.